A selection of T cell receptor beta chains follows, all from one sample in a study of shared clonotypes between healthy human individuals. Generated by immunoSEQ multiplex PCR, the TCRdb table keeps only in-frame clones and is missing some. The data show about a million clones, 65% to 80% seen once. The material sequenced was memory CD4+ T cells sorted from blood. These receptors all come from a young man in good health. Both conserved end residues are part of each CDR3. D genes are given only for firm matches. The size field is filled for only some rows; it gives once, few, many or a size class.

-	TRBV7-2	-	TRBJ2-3	TGTGCCAGCAGCTCGGCGGGGCTTCACACAGATACGCAGTATTTT	CASSSAGLHTDTQYF
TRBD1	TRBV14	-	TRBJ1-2	TGTGCCAGCAGCCAAGATTCCGGGACAGTGCGTGGCTACACCTTC	CASSQDSGTVRGYTF
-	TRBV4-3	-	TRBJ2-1	TGCGCCAGCAGCCAAGAAATGAACGGATGGCGGATCGATGAGCAGTTCTTC	CASSQEMNGWRIDEQFF
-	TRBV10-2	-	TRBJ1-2	TGCGCCAGCAGTGAGTCCTATTCTGATAACTATGGCTACACCTTC	CASSESYSDNYGYTF
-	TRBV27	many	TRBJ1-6	TGTGCCAGCAGTATGGATCCCAGGCCCTATAATTCACCCCTCCACTTT	CASSMDPRPYNSPLHF
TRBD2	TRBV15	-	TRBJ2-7	TGTGCCTCCGGGCTAGCGGGCAGCTACGAGCAGTACTTC	CASGLAGSYEQYF
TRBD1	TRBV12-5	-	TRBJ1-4	TGTGCTAGTGGTACAGGCTCCGGGACAGGGAATGAAAAACTGTTTTTT	CASGTGSGTGNEKLFF
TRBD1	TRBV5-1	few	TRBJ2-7	TGCGCCAGCAGCTTGGGGGACAGGGTCTACGAGCAGTACTTC	CASSLGDRVYEQYF
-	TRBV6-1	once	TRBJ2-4	TGTGCCAGCAGGGAAAGGGGACCTATAAACATTCAGTACTTC	CASRERGPINIQYF
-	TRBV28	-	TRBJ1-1	TGTGCCAGCAGTACAGCCTGGGCAGTCATGAACACTGAAGCTTTCTTT	CASSTAWAVMNTEAFF
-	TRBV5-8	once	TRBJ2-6	TGTGCCAGCAGCTTGGTACTGGGAGGGGCCAACGTCCTGACTTTC	CASSLVLGGANVLTF
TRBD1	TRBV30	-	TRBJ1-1	TGTGCCTGGAGCACCCTGGACAGGGGTAGTGAAGCTTTCTTT	CAWSTLDRGSEAFF
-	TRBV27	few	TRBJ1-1	TGTGCCAGCAGTTTAAGGGATATCGGCACTGAAGCTTTCTTT	CASSLRDIGTEAFF
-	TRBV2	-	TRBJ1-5	TGTGCCAGCAGTAGAACCGGAAAAAGCAATCAGCCCCAGCATTTT	CASSRTGKSNQPQHF
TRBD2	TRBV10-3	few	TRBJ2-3	TGTGCCATCAGTGAGGGGGCGGGAGGCCTAGCTCCAAGCGGTTATTTT	CAISEGAGGLAPSGYF
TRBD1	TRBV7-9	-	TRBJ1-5	TGTGCCAGCAGCTACGGGACAGCATCTCAGCCCCAGCATTTT	CASSYGTASQPQHF
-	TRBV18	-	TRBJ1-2	TGTGCCAGCTCACCCACCAGTAGAGAACAGGGAAATTATGGCTACACCTTC	CASSPTSREQGNYGYTF
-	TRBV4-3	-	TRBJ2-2	TGCGCCAGCGGCGGGGTTGCGAACACCGGGGAGCTGTTTTTT	CASGGVANTGELFF
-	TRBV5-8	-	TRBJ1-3	TGTGCCAGCAGCTTCCGGGACTCTGGAAACACCATATATTTT	CASSFRDSGNTIYF
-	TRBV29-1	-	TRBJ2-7	TGCAGCGTTCTAGCTGGGCGGGTAAGCTCCTACGAGCAGTACTTC	CSVLAGRVSSYEQYF
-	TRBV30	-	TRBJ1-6	TGTGCCTGGAGTGTCGACAGTAATTCACCCCTCCACTTT	CAWSVDSNSPLHF
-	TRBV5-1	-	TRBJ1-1	TGCGCCAGCAGCTTGGATCCGGCCGCGAACACTGAAGCTTTCTTT	CASSLDPAANTEAFF
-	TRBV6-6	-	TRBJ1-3	TGTGCCAGCAGTTACGGCCAGGGGAACACCATATATTTT	CASSYGQGNTIYF
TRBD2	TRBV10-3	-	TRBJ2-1	TGTGCCATCAGTGAGTCCCCGTCTAGCGGGAGGGTTGGGGGCGATGAGCAGTTCTTC	CAISESPSSGRVGGDEQFF
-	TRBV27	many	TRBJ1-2	TGTGCCAGCAGCTGGGACGGCCGGAACTATGGCTACACCTTC	CASSWDGRNYGYTF
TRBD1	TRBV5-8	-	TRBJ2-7	TGTGCCAGCAGCCTCGCCGGGACAGGGGGGTTCTACGAGCAGTACTTC	CASSLAGTGGFYEQYF
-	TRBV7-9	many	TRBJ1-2	TGTGCCAGTGCCCGCACGGTCTATGGCTACACCTTC	CASARTVYGYTF
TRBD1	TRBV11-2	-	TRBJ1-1	TGTGCCAGCAGCTTTCCCCTGACAGGGATTAACACTGAAGCTTTCTTT	CASSFPLTGINTEAFF
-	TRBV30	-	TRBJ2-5	TGTGCCTGGAGTAGGCGGGGATGGTACCAAGAGACCCAGTACTTC	CAWSRRGWYQETQYF
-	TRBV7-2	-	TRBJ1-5	TGTGCCAGCAGTCGAGGGGGAAACGGACAGCCCCAGCATTTT	CASSRGGNGQPQHF
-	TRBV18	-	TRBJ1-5	TGTGCCAGCTCACCAGGATATAGCAATCAGCCCCAGCATTTT	CASSPGYSNQPQHF
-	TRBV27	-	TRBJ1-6	TGTGCCAGCAGTCCACTCAGACTGACTAATTCACCCCTCCACTTT	CASSPLRLTNSPLHF
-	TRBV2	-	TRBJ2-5	TGTGCCAGCACCTTCGGGGGTGAGACCCAGTACTTC	CASTFGGETQYF
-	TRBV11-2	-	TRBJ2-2	TGTGCCAGCAGCATTAACACCGGGGAGCTGTTTTTT	CASSINTGELFF
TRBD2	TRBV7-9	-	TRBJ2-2	TGTGCCAGCAGTCCCGTCGCGGGAGCGAACACCGGGGAGCTGTTTTTT	CASSPVAGANTGELFF
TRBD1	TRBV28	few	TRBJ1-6	TGTGCCAGCAGTTCCCCGGACAGGGTCAGCCGAAATTCACCCCTCCACTTT	CASSSPDRVSRNSPLHF
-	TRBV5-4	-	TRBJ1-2	TGTGCCAGCAGCTTGGCAGGGTCCTATGGCTACACCTTC	CASSLAGSYGYTF
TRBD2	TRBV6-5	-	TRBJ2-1	TGTGCCAGCAGTTATGCGACTAGCGCTTACAATGAGCAGTTCTTC	CASSYATSAYNEQFF
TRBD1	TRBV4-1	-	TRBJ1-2	TGCGCCAGCAGCCAAGATATCTGGGACAGGGTATCAGGCTACACCTTC	CASSQDIWDRVSGYTF
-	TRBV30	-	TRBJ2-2	TGTGCCTGGAGAAGAGGGAGCAACACCGGGGAGCTGTTTTTT	CAWRRGSNTGELFF